This is a list of T cell receptor beta chains from one sample in a study of blood T cell repertoires in COVID-19. The protocol was immunoSEQ multiplex PCR, while the TCRdb copy is restricted to in-frame clones and leaves out a portion. The sample contains over 250,000 clones, about 90% of which appear only once. The material sequenced was peripheral blood. These receptor sequences come from a woman aged 40 to 50 who had recovered from COVID-19. Both conserved end residues are part of each CDR3. The D gene is left open where the match is weak. Some rows have no size entry. The others give once, few or many, or a class for an expanded clone.

-	-	TRBV5-1	TRBJ2-2	CASSFGGLKNTGELFF	TGCGCCAGCAGCTTTGGAGGCTTAAAGAACACCGGGGAGCTGTTTTTT
once	-	TRBV2	TRBJ1-1	CASRRQSMNTEAFF	TGTGCCAGCAGGCGACAGAGTATGAACACTGAAGCTTTCTTT
-	TRBD1	TRBV5-1	TRBJ2-7	CASGTGTALSYEQYF	TGCGCCAGCGGTACCGGGACAGCTCTCTCCTACGAGCAGTACTTC
-	-	TRBV5-4	TRBJ1-4	CASSLRGVGEKLFF	TGTGCCAGCAGCCTCAGGGGAGTTGGTGAAAAACTGTTTTTT
once	TRBD2	TRBV9	TRBJ2-5	CASSPTGGLETQYF	TGTGCCAGCAGCCCTACGGGGGGGCTAGAGACCCAGTACTTC
-	-	TRBV7-9	TRBJ1-4	CASSLYGRGEKLFF	TGTGCCAGCAGCTTATATGGACGGGGTGAAAAACTGTTTTTT
-	TRBD1	TRBV10-3	TRBJ1-1	CAISAMDRAGTEAFF	TGTGCCATCAGTGCGATGGACAGGGCTGGTACTGAAGCTTTCTTT
-	TRBD2	TRBV9	TRBJ2-3	CASSVVGAAGGRSDTQYF	TGTGCCAGCAGCGTAGTTGGAGCAGCGGGGGGGCGTTCAGATACGCAGTATTTT
-	TRBD1	TRBV10-3	TRBJ1-1	CAISDMWKEGANTEAFF	TGTGCCATCAGTGACATGTGGAAGGAGGGGGCGAACACTGAAGCTTTCTTT
-	TRBD1	TRBV27	TRBJ1-4	CASSSLLYRGEGGNEKLFF	TGTGCCAGCAGTTCCCTACTCTACAGGGGGGAAGGGGGGAATGAAAAACTGTTTTTT
-	-	TRBV6-5	TRBJ2-7	CASSYTFQGYEQYF	TGTGCCAGCAGTTACACATTCCAGGGCTACGAGCAGTACTTC
-	TRBD1	TRBV5-1	TRBJ2-5	CASSTFGQGGGETQYF	TGCGCCAGCAGCACGTTCGGACAGGGAGGCGGAGAGACCCAGTACTTC
-	TRBD1	TRBV4-1	TRBJ2-5	CASSQMTGGVETQYF	TGCGCCAGCAGCCAGATGACAGGGGGCGTAGAGACCCAGTACTTC
-	-	TRBV10-3	TRBJ1-4	CAISEGRTLGREKLFF	TGTGCCATCAGTGAGGGGAGGACCCTGGGTCGCGAAAAACTGTTTTTT
-	-	TRBV14	TRBJ2-7	CASSQVTGSSYEQYF	TGTGCCAGCAGCCAAGTAACAGGATCCTCCTACGAGCAGTACTTC
-	-	TRBV6-6	TRBJ1-5	CASSPPDSNSNQPQHF	TGTGCCAGCAGCCCTCCGGACAGTAATAGCAATCAGCCCCAGCATTTT
-	-	TRBV2	TRBJ2-5	CASSRETQYF	TGTGCCAGCAGTCGGGAGACCCAGTACTTC
-	TRBD1	TRBV6-5	TRBJ1-6	CASSYSGTGNNSPLHF	TGTGCCAGCAGTTACTCTGGGACAGGGAATAATTCACCCCTCCACTTT
-	TRBD1	TRBV27	TRBJ2-7	CASSLRTGINEQYF	TGTGCCAGCAGTCTCCGGACAGGGATCAACGAGCAGTACTTC
once	-	TRBV5-1	TRBJ2-5	CASSLFRGARETQYF	TGCGCCAGCAGCTTGTTCAGGGGTGCGCGGGAGACCCAGTACTTC
-	-	TRBV18	TRBJ1-1	CASSPQGETEAFF	TGTGCCAGCTCACCTCAGGGCGAGACTGAAGCTTTCTTT
few	-	TRBV3-1/TRBV3-2	TRBJ1-5	CASSQAGYSNQPQHF	TGTGCCAGCAGCCAAGCGGGGTATAGCAATCAGCCCCAGCATTTT
-	-	TRBV12-3/TRBV12-4	TRBJ1-3	CASRGSGNTIYF	TGTGCCAGTCGAGGCTCTGGAAACACCATATATTTT
-	-	TRBV18	TRBJ2-7	CASSITGDEQYF	TGTGCCAGCTCAATCACCGGGGACGAGCAGTACTTC
medium-sized	TRBD1	TRBV5-1	TRBJ2-7	CASRPWQGDSYEQYF	TGCGCCAGCAGACCCTGGCAGGGGGACTCCTACGAGCAGTACTTC
-	-	TRBV28	TRBJ2-5	CASSLRSTETQYF	TGTGCCAGCAGTTTAAGGAGTACTGAGACCCAGTACTTC
-	-	TRBV29-1	TRBJ1-1	CSVGPPPGHLNTEAFF	TGCAGCGTCGGGCCACCACCGGGACATCTGAACACTGAAGCTTTCTTT
-	-	TRBV5-1	TRBJ2-1	CASSLMGPGINEQFF	TGCGCCAGCAGCTTGATGGGCCCCGGAATCAATGAGCAGTTCTTC
once	TRBD2	TRBV3-1/TRBV3-2	TRBJ2-2	CASPLPISGGLTGELFF	TGTGCCAGCCCCCTCCCCATCAGCGGGGGGCTCACCGGGGAGCTGTTTTTT
-	TRBD1	TRBV7-8	TRBJ2-2	CASSKWDSTGELFF	TGTGCCAGCAGCAAATGGGACAGTACCGGGGAGCTGTTTTTT
-	-	TRBV7-9	TRBJ1-1	CASSSRVENTEAFF	TGTGCCAGCAGCTCACGGGTGGAGAACACTGAAGCTTTCTTT
-	TRBD2	TRBV3-1/TRBV3-2	TRBJ2-7	CASSPRGGPRYEQYF	TGTGCCAGCAGCCCCCGGGGGGGCCCGAGATACGAGCAGTACTTC
-	-	TRBV6-5	TRBJ1-2	CASSYWQGGNGYTF	TGTGCCAGCAGTTACTGGCAGGGCGGCAATGGCTACACCTTC